The sequence of this TCR beta chain was determined in a study of OX40 agonist ivuxolimab in advanced cancers. Generated by immunoSEQ multiplex PCR, the TCRdb table keeps only in-frame clones and is missing some. This sample has 55,000 to 70,000 clones; 87% occur once, and the top ten carry about 1.3%. Trimming removed 2 bases from V and 11 bases from J; junction bases left unmatched: 9. CDR3 length: 13 amino acids. From germline, CDR1 is MNHNY and CDR2 SVGAGI (reference sequence). The TCR sequence derives from an adult with an advanced solid tumor such as melanoma, head and neck, liver or kidney cancer. The chain uses TRBV6-6 and TRBJ2-7, with 7 bases lining up with TRBD1. Sequenced material: CD4+ or CD8+ T cells sorted from blood, taken in a trial of the OX40 agonist ivuxolimab. DNA of the CDR3: TGTGCCAGCAGTTACCAGACCGACAGGGTGGAGTACTTC. Its translation is CASSYQTDRVEYF.